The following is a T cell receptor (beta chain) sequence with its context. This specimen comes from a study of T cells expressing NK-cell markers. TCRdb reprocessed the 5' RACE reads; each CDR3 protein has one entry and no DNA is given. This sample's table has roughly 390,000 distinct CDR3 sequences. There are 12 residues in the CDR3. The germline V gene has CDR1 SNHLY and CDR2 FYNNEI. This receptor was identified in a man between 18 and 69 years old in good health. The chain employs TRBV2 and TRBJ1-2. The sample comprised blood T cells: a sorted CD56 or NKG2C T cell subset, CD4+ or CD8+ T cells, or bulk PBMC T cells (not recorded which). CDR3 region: CASSEPDRGYTF.